Presented here are 26 T cell receptor beta chains from one specimen sequenced in a study of blood T cell repertoires in COVID-19 (dated by TCRdb to the early 2020s). The library came from the immunoSEQ multiplex PCR assay. Imported from immuneACCESS, the table was reduced by TCRdb to in-frame sequences with V and J called. These copies leave out some clones; in studies compared against another copy, an unresolved V gene accounts for under half, and the cause of the remainder is not known. This sample gives around 240,000 clones in total; approximately 82% of them show up just once. The ten largest make up under 2% of the sample. The sequenced sample consisted of peripheral blood. These receptors originate from a woman aged 80 or over with acute or convalescent COVID-19.

The chain uses TRBV6-2 or TRBV6-3 and TRBJ1-1, with D perhaps TRBD1 (5 bases). CDR1 and CDR2 from the germline V gene are MNHEY and SVGEGT. The V end was cut by 2 bases, the J end by 9 bases, with 16 bases between. The length of the CDR3 is 14 residues. The CDR3 sequence is CASSYPGGQGKAFF. In nucleotides, the CDR3 is TGTGCCAGCAGTTACCCGGGAGGGCAGGGAAAAGCTTTCTTT.

In this sample, this clone turned up a few times. V usage is TRBV29-1 and J usage is TRBJ1-2; a possible D gene is TRBD1 (5 bases). The CDR3 runs 11 residues. V lost 4 bases and J lost 7, with 10 bases in between. CDR1 SQVTM and CDR2 ANQGSEA come from the germline V gene. The CDR3, as DNA: TGCAGCGTTGCACAGGATGGTGGCTACACCTTC. As protein: CSVAQDGGYTF.

The chain couples TRBV5-1 to TRBJ1-1; D remains ambiguous. Germline V gene sequence: CDR1 SGHRS, CDR2 YFSETQ. The CDR3 consists of 14 residues. The ends were cut back, 0 bases at V and 0 bases at J, with 6 bases in the middle. This chain's CDR3 is CASSLGHMNTEAFF. The CDR3 DNA sequence: TGCGCCAGCAGCTTGGGACATATGAACACTGAAGCTTTCTTT. The entire variable domain, with the rest obtained from reference TRBV5-1 and TRBJ1-1, is as follows: KAGVTQTPRYLIKTRGQQVTLSCSPISGHRSVSWYQQTPGQGLQFLFEYFSETQRNKGNFPGRFSGRQFSNSRSEMNVSTLELGDSALYLCASSLGHMNTEAFFGQGTRLTVV.

The chain joins TRBV7-9 to TRBJ1-5; D may be TRBD1 (5 bases). The CDR3 consists of 15 residues. V shed 3 bases and J shed 4 bases, with 13 bases lying between them. Germline loops: CDR1 SEHNR, CDR2 FQNEAQ (reference sequence). CDR3 nucleotide sequence: TGTGCCAGCAGCTTGGACGGGGGGGGAAATCAGCCCCAGCATTTT. Translated, it gives CASSLDGGGNQPQHF.

The chain recombines TRBV28 with TRBJ2-7; D possibly corresponds to TRBD1 (5 bases). V was trimmed by 2 bases and J by 0 bases, leaving 14 bases between them. CDR3 size: 16 residues. The germline gives CDR1 MDHEN, CDR2 SYDVKM. The CDR3 bases are TGTGCCAGCAGTTTAACCGTGGGTGACAGCTCCTACGAGCAGTACTTC. Translated: CASSLTVGDSSYEQYF.

V gene TRBV7-2 combines with J gene TRBJ2-7; D perhaps matches TRBD2 (7 bases). Trimming took off 3 bases at V and 0 bases at J, with 12 bases between the two ends. In germline, CDR1 is SGHTA, CDR2 FQGNSA. The CDR3 covers 15 residues. The CDR3 region is CASSFDGGASYEQYF. CDR3 coding DNA: TGTGCCAGCAGCTTCGATGGGGGGGCCTCCTACGAGCAGTACTTC.

The V gene is TRBV6-5, the J gene TRBJ2-1, with TRBD2 identical over 9 bases. The length of the CDR3 is 12 residues. The ends lost 6 bases at V and 8 bases at J; junction bases unmatched: 2. From germline, CDR1 is MNHEY and CDR2 SVGAGI. CDR3 coding DNA: TGTGCCAGCAGGTCTAGCGGGGATGAGCAGTTCTTC. Translating it yields CASRSSGDEQFF.

The chain carries TRBV7-2 and TRBJ2-5, with D perhaps matching TRBD2 (5 bases). Germline V gives CDR1 SGHTA, CDR2 FQGNSA. The CDR3 spans 16 residues. Trimming pared 0 bases from V and 1 base from J, leaving 12 bases between. The CDR3 loop reads CASSLAVAWAQETQYF. CDR3 DNA: TGTGCCAGCAGCTTAGCGGTAGCGTGGGCCCAAGAGACCCAGTACTTC.

This chain links TRBV6-2 or TRBV6-3 with TRBJ1-5; TRBD1 matches at 10 bases. Germline V lookup: CDR1 MNHEY, CDR2 SVGEGT. After removal of 5 bases from V and 0 bases from J, the junction contained 1 base not matched to a gene. The CDR3 has 15 amino acids. The CDR3 DNA reads as TGTGCCAGCAGTGACAGGGGGCTTAGCAATCAGCCCCAGCATTTT. This translates into CASSDRGLSNQPQHF.

The V gene is TRBV27, the J gene TRBJ1-5, with no clear D. Looked up from germline, CDR1 is MNHEY and CDR2 is SMNVEV (reference sequence). Between the trimmed V and J ends, which lost 2 bases and 0 bases, there was a span of 8 bases. The CDR3 totals 15 residues. The chain's CDR3 is CASSLKTDSNQPQHF. In nucleotides, the CDR3 is TGTGCCAGCAGTTTAAAAACAGATAGCAATCAGCCCCAGCATTTT.

The rearrangement links TRBV5-6 to TRBJ1-6; D gene ambiguous. CDR1 is SGHDT and CDR2 is YYEEEE in the germline V gene. V lost 0 bases and J 0 bases, leaving 4 bases between the germline ends. This CDR3 spans 15 amino acids. The CDR3 sequence: CASSLDSSYNSPLHF. CDR3 sequence (DNA): TGTGCCAGCAGCTTGGACAGCTCCTATAATTCACCCCTCCACTTT. Based on the CDR3 plus reference TRBV5-6 and TRBJ1-6, the full variable domain is DAGVTQSPTHLIKTRGQQVTLRCSPKSGHDTVSWYQQALGQGPQFIFQYYEEEERQRGNFPDRFSGHQFPNYSSELNVNALLLGDSALYLCASSLDSSYNSPLHFGNGTRLTVT.

The chain has TRBV9 and TRBJ2-3; TRBD2 matches 13 bases. Trimming cost V 0 bases and J 1 base; bases outside gene matches: 5. The CDR3 contains 18 residues. Per the germline V gene, CDR1 is SGDLS and CDR2 is YYNGEE. The CDR3 is CASSVEVGLAGRTDTQYF. The CDR3 region has the DNA TGTGCCAGCAGCGTAGAGGTGGGACTAGCGGGACGCACAGATACGCAGTATTTT.

The chain couples TRBV4-3 to TRBJ1-3, with 10 positions matching TRBD1. With V trimmed by 3 bases and J by 1 base, 0 bases remained unmatched. The CDR3 contains 15 residues. CDR1 and CDR2 (germline): LGHNA, YSLEER. This CDR3 reads CASSQGQGSGNTIYF. CDR3 DNA sequence: TGCGCCAGCAGCCAGGGACAGGGGTCTGGAAACACCATATATTTT.

The J gene is TRBJ2-2, the V gene TRBV20-1; the match to TRBD2 covers 9 bases. The CDR3 sequence is 15 residues long. Germline values: CDR1 DFQATT, CDR2 SNEGSKA (reference sequence). The trim removed 3 bases at V and 7 bases at J, leaving 9 bases unmatched. For the CDR3, the DNA is TGCAGTGCTAGTATCGGCGGGAGGGATGGCGGGGAGCTGTTTTTT. It codes for CSASIGGRDGGELFF.

Notes on this clone: The identical CDR3 is also encoded by other nucleotide sequences in the sample. V and J are TRBV6-2 or TRBV6-3 and TRBJ2-1; D call uncertain. V gave up 0 bases and J gave up 7 bases, with 10 bases separating them. Looked up from germline, CDR1 is MNHEY and CDR2 is SVGEGT. This CDR3 contains 14 residues. The DNA for the CDR3 is TGTGCCAGCAGTTACTCGCGAGTAGTAAATGAGCAGTTCTTC. It codes for CASSYSRVVNEQFF.

A word on this clone: Other DNA sequences in the same sample also yield this CDR3. The gene calls are TRBV18 and TRBJ2-7, with D unclear. Trimming left V 3 bases short and J 4 bases short, with 7 bases between. This CDR3 region has 12 residues. Germline V gene data show CDR1 as KGHSH and CDR2 as LQKENI. The CDR3 sequence is CASSPGGYEQYF. The DNA for the CDR3 is TGTGCCAGCTCACCCGGCGGATACGAGCAGTACTTC.

The CDR3 reads CASSRMNTEAFF. The CDR3 DNA is TGTGCCAGCAGCCGCATGAACACTGAAGCTTTCTTT. The V gene is TRBV7-8, the J gene TRBJ1-1; no clear D gene. CDR1 and CDR2 (germline): SGHVS, FQNEAQ. The CDR3 contains 12 residues. The V end lost 5 bases, the J end lost 0 bases, and 4 bases lay between the germline ends.

The chain links TRBV5-4 to TRBJ2-7; tentative D call: TRBD1 (5 bases). The V end was cut by 4 bases, the J end by 2 bases, with 16 bases between. CDR1 and CDR2 from the germline V gene are SGHNT and YYREEE (reference sequence). The CDR3 length is 15 residues. CDR3 nucleotides: TGTGCCAGCAGCCGAGTAGAACAGGTTACCTACGAGCAGTACTTC. Protein product: CASSRVEQVTYEQYF.

V and J are TRBV19 and TRBJ1-5; 7 positions agree with TRBD1. The CDR3 is made up of 14 amino acids. Per the germline V gene, CDR1 is LNHDA and CDR2 is SQIVND (reference sequence). V dropped 6 bases and J dropped 4; count of bases not matched to a gene: 6. CDR3 sequence (DNA): TGTGCCAGTAGATTGGGGACAGTTAATCAGCCCCAGCATTTT. Translation: CASRLGTVNQPQHF.

The chain links TRBV6-5 to TRBJ1-1; possibly TRBD1 for D (5 bases). Germline loops: CDR1 MNHEY, CDR2 SVGAGI. Trimming took off 8 bases at V and 5 bases at J, with 15 bases between the two ends. There are 13 residues in the CDR3. The CDR3 DNA is TGTGCCAGCGGCCCAGGGTATCGAACTGAAGCTTTCTTT. This sequence encodes CASGPGYRTEAFF.

The gene calls are TRBV3-1 (or the pseudogene TRBV3-2) and TRBJ1-2, with 12 bases fitting TRBD1. Germline CDR1 is LGHDT and CDR2 is YNNKEL (reference sequence). Germline trimming cut 1 base from V and 7 bases from J; bases unmatched to any gene: 4. This CDR3 has 15 residues. DNA of the CDR3: TGTGCCAGCAGCCAAGCAGGGACAGGGGGCGGTGGCTACACCTTC. As protein: CASSQAGTGGGGYTF.

This clone has a handful of counts. The sample contains more than one DNA sequence encoding this CDR3. V and J are TRBV11-2 and TRBJ1-5, with D perhaps TRBD1 (6 bases). Germline V CDR1 and CDR2: SGHAT, FQNNGV. The V and J ends lost 0 bases and 7 bases respectively, with 7 bases between them. CDR3 length: 13 amino acids. The CDR3 DNA is TGTGCCAGCAGCTTAGACAGGGGACAGCCCCAGCATTTT. It encodes CASSLDRGQPQHF.

Written as DNA, the CDR3 is TGTGCCAGCTCAGGCAGCGGGGAGAATCAGCCCCAGCATTTT. Translated, it gives CASSGSGENQPQHF. V usage is TRBV18 and J usage is TRBJ1-5, with D uncertain. The CDR3 covers 14 residues. Trimming removed 5 bases from V and 4 bases from J, with 12 bases in between. Looked up from germline, CDR1 is KGHSH and CDR2 is LQKENI.

This chain connects TRBV28 to TRBJ2-7; TRBD2 might be the D (5 bases). V was shortened by 2 bases and J by 2 bases, with 10 bases between the two germline ends. Germline V CDR1 and CDR2: MDHEN, SYDVKM. The CDR3 covers 14 residues. CDR3 in DNA: TGTGCCAGCAGTTTAGGTCGGGAACCCTACGAGCAGTACTTC. Translating it yields CASSLGREPYEQYF. Filled out from reference TRBV28 and TRBJ2-7, the complete variable domain reads DVKVTQSSRYLVKRTGEKVFLECVQDMDHENMFWYRQDPGLGLRLIYFSYDVKMKEKGDIPEGYSVSREKKERFSLILESASTNQTSMYLCASSLGREPYEQYFGPGTRLTVT.

The chain joins TRBV24-1 to TRBJ1-2; TRBD1 matches at 9 bases. The CDR3 is 16 amino acids. Trimming at V came to 2 bases and at J to 7 bases, leaving 10 bases not matched to a gene. Germline CDR1 KGHDR, CDR2 SFDVKD. CDR3 sequence: CATSDSLPDRGFGYTF. In DNA form, the CDR3 reads TGTGCCACCAGTGATTCCCTTCCGGACAGGGGATTTGGCTACACCTTC.

V gene TRBV12-1 combines with J gene TRBJ1-5; the D segment call TRBD1 is taken from the table without a DNA check. TRBV12-1 is given as a pseudogene. The CDR3 has 14 residues. The CDR3 DNA sequence: TGTGCCAGCACCCGGACAGGGGGCTCCTCGCCCCAGCATTTT. Amino acids: CASTRTGGSSPQHF.